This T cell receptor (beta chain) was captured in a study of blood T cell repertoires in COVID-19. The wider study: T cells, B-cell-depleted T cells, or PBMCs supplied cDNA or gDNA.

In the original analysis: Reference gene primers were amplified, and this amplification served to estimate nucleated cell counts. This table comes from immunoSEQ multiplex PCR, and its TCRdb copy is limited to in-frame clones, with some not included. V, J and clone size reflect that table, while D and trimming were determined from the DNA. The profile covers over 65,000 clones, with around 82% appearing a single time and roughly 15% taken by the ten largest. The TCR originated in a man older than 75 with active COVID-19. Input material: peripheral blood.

The CDR3 DNA reads as TGCGCCAGCAGCTGGAAACAGGATTACGAGCAGTACTTC. Amino acid sequence: CASSWKQDYEQYF. V gene TRBV5-1 combines with J gene TRBJ2-7, with D perhaps matching TRBD1 (5 bases). The CDR3 has 13 amino acids. Germline CDR1 reads SGHRS; CDR2 reads YFSETQ. Trimming stripped 3 bases from V and 4 bases from J, with 11 bases between.